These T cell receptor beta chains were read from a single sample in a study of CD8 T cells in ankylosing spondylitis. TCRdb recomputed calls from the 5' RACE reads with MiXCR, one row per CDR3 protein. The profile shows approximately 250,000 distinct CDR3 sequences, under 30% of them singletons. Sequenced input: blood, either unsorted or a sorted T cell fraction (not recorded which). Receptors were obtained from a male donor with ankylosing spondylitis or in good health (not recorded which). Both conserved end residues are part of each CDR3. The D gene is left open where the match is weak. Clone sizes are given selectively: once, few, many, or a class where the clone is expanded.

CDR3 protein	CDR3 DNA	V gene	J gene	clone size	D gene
CASSQLAGTGEQYF	TGCGCCAGCAGCCAGCTGGCAGGGACGGGCGAGCAGTACTTC	TRBV4-1	TRBJ2-7	many	-
CSASRGGRGKDTQYF	TGCAGTGCTAGTCGGGGGGGCCGAGGGAAAGATACGCAGTATTTT	TRBV20-1	TRBJ2-3	many	TRBD2
CAGQNSNQPQHF	TGTGCCGGACAGAATAGCAATCAGCCCCAGCATTTT	TRBV12-5	TRBJ1-5	many	-
CSVEQGADEKLFF	TGCAGCGTTGAACAGGGGGCGGATGAAAAACTGTTTTTT	TRBV29-1	TRBJ1-4	few	TRBD1
CSVETGGKETQYF	TGCAGCGTCGAAACAGGGGGTAAAGAGACCCAGTACTTC	TRBV29-1	TRBJ2-5	-	TRBD1
CASSPSLAGGRGDEQFF	TGTGCCAGCAGTCCGAGTCTAGCGGGGGGCCGGGGTGATGAGCAGTTCTTC	TRBV12-3/TRBV12-4	TRBJ2-1	-	TRBD2
CASSPFGQASPGELFF	TGTGCCAGCAGCCCCTTCGGACAGGCGTCACCCGGGGAGCTGTTTTTT	TRBV7-6	TRBJ2-2	few	TRBD1
CASRPRHSGANVLTF	TGTGCCAGCAGACCCCGGCACTCTGGGGCCAACGTCCTGACTTTC	TRBV12-3/TRBV12-4	TRBJ2-6	-	-
CAIGTGGMNTEAFF	TGTGCCATAGGGACAGGGGGCATGAACACTGAAGCTTTCTTT	TRBV10-3	TRBJ1-1	-	TRBD1
CASSYPGGYTF	TGTGCCAGCAGTTACCCCGGTGGCTACACCTTC	TRBV12-3/TRBV12-4	TRBJ1-2	many	-
CSAVRGTGGVETQYF	TGCAGTGCAGTACGGGGGACAGGGGGCGTCGAGACCCAGTACTTC	TRBV20-1	TRBJ2-5	few	TRBD1
CASSFSQDSTDTQYF	TGTGCCAGCAGTTTCTCCCAGGACAGCACAGATACGCAGTATTTT	TRBV12-3/TRBV12-4	TRBJ2-3	-	-
CASSFRGPGNTIYF	TGTGCCAGCAGTTTCAGGGGACCTGGAAACACCATATATTTT	TRBV12-3/TRBV12-4	TRBJ1-3	few	-
CSASGRAQGAFF	TGCAGTGCTTCAGGGAGAGCGCAGGGAGCTTTCTTT	TRBV20-1	TRBJ1-1	many	-
CSAGSGVFREQFF	TGCAGTGCTGGGAGTGGGGTCTTTCGTGAGCAGTTCTTC	TRBV20-1	TRBJ2-1	-	-
CASTLFAGTETQYF	TGTGCCAGCACCTTGTTTGCGGGGACTGAGACCCAGTACTTC	TRBV2	TRBJ2-5	many	-
CASSPGGGTIQYF	TGTGCCAGCAGCCCCGGTGGGGGGACCATTCAGTACTTC	TRBV9	TRBJ2-4	many	-
CASSQVITSYEQYF	TGCGCCAGCAGCCAAGTTATCACCTCCTACGAGCAGTACTTC	TRBV4-1	TRBJ2-7	many	-
CASSLGTSGIRYQETQYF	TGCGCCAGCAGCCTGGGGACTAGCGGAATCAGATACCAAGAGACCCAGTACTTC	TRBV5-1	TRBJ2-5	many	TRBD2
CSARPLRGTEAFF	TGCAGTGCTAGACCCCTTCGAGGCACTGAAGCTTTCTTT	TRBV20-1	TRBJ1-1	many	-
CASSKEPTSSYNEQFF	TGTGCCAGCAGCAAAGAGCCCACTAGCTCCTACAATGAGCAGTTCTTC	TRBV21-1	TRBJ2-1	-	-
CASSTVSTSYNEQFF	TGTGCCAGCAGCACAGTGTCGACCTCGTACAATGAGCAGTTCTTC	TRBV2	TRBJ2-1	-	-
CSVLWGLADTQYF	TGCAGTGTCCTCTGGGGTCTCGCAGATACGCAGTATTTT	TRBV20-1	TRBJ2-3	-	-
CATRGRAREGYGYTF	TGTGCCACCCGGGGGAGGGCCCGCGAGGGCTATGGCTACACCTTC	TRBV15	TRBJ1-2	many	-
CASSLFSSPAQETQYF	TGTGCCAGCAGTTTATTTTCGTCTCCCGCACAAGAGACCCAGTACTTC	TRBV27	TRBJ2-5	few	-
CSVSEGYGTYNEQFF	TGCAGCGTTAGCGAAGGCTACGGGACCTACAATGAGCAGTTCTTC	TRBV29-1	TRBJ2-1	many	-
CASSLWQVKETQYF	TGTGCCAGCAGCTTGTGGCAGGTCAAAGAGACCCAGTACTTC	TRBV5-5	TRBJ2-5	few	-
CASSVGLAGGPQFF	TGCGCCAGCAGCGTCGGACTAGCGGGGGGCCCACAGTTCTTC	TRBV5-1	TRBJ2-1	-	TRBD2
CASGRELENSPLHF	TGTGCCAGCGGTAGGGAACTGGAGAATTCACCCCTCCACTTT	TRBV2	TRBJ1-6	many	-
CASSKLRGQPFGETQYF	TGTGCCAGCAGCAAACTTAGGGGACAGCCCTTTGGGGAGACCCAGTACTTC	TRBV11-2	TRBJ2-5	once	TRBD1
CASRRGRETQYF	TGTGCCAGCCGTCGGGGGAGGGAGACCCAGTACTTC	TRBV6-5	TRBJ2-5	many	-
CSAGDASEQFF	TGCAGTGCGGGCGACGCCAGCGAGCAGTTCTTC	TRBV20-1	TRBJ2-1	many	-
CSANPHQGRETQYF	TGCAGTGCTAACCCACACCAGGGGCGAGAGACCCAGTACTTC	TRBV20-1	TRBJ2-5	-	-
CSVSWGLEQYF	TGCAGCGTTAGTTGGGGGCTCGAGCAGTACTTC	TRBV29-1	TRBJ2-7	many	-
CASSSTGRGYGYTF	TGTGCCAGCAGTTCGACAGGGCGAGGCTATGGCTACACCTTC	TRBV12-3/TRBV12-4	TRBJ1-2	few	TRBD1
CASSREGISDTQYF	TGCGCCAGCAGCCGAGAGGGGATTTCGGATACGCAGTATTTT	TRBV4-1	TRBJ2-3	-	-
CASSGGSSGNTIYF	TGTGCCAGCAGTGGGGGGAGCTCTGGAAACACCATATATTTT	TRBV7-2	TRBJ1-3	once	-
CATSDFDQPQHF	TGTGCCACCAGTGATTTTGATCAGCCCCAGCATTTT	TRBV24-1	TRBJ1-5	once	-
CATSSYLDSSYEQYF	TGTGCCACCAGCAGTTATTTGGACAGCTCCTACGAGCAGTACTTC	TRBV15	TRBJ2-7	many	-
CASSFKTGSGANVLTF	TGTGCCAGCAGTTTCAAGACCGGGTCTGGGGCCAACGTCCTGACTTTC	TRBV12-3/TRBV12-4	TRBJ2-6	few	-
CASIRAGGQDTQYF	TGTGCCAGCATACGGGCAGGGGGGCAAGATACGCAGTATTTT	TRBV28	TRBJ2-3	many	-
CASSPTWGSETQYF	TGTGCCAGCAGCCCCACTTGGGGGTCAGAGACCCAGTACTTC	TRBV7-2	TRBJ2-5	-	-
CATSDLGGGVGETQYF	TGTGCCACCAGTGATTTAGGAGGGGGGGTTGGAGAGACCCAGTACTTC	TRBV24-1	TRBJ2-5	few	-
CSARTPPPNTIYF	TGCAGTGCTAGAACTCCCCCCCCGAACACCATATATTTT	TRBV20-1	TRBJ1-3	few	-
CASSPFRQGDTQYF	TGTGCCAGCAGTCCCTTCCGCCAGGGGGATACGCAGTATTTT	TRBV12-3/TRBV12-4	TRBJ2-3	-	-
CATSKGGDNEKLFF	TGTGCCACCAGCAAAGGAGGGGATAATGAAAAACTGTTTTTT	TRBV15	TRBJ1-4	few	-
CASSLGGLSYNEQFF	TGTGCCAGCAGTTTAGGGGGGCTCTCCTACAATGAGCAGTTCTTC	TRBV12-3/TRBV12-4	TRBJ2-1	many	-
CASSYTGAKNTGELFF	TGTGCCAGCAGCTATACAGGGGCCAAGAACACCGGGGAGCTGTTTTTT	TRBV7-7	TRBJ2-2	few	TRBD1